The clone carrying this TCR beta chain came up a few times. Both 60 Vbeta primers and 13 Jbeta primers went into the PCR. The method was immunoSEQ multiplex PCR; TCRdb's version includes in-frame clones alone and lacks a portion of them. The data hold nearly 110,000 clones, with around 73% observed a single time. This specimen comes from a study of cytomegalovirus exposure and HLA in healthy donors. With 6 bases removed from V and 8 bases from J, the gap between germline ends came to 11 bases. The CDR3 loop spans 12 amino acids. Germline assignment: CDR1 MGHDK and CDR2 SYGVNS. The chain carries TRBV25-1 and TRBJ2-1; possible D gene TRBD2, 5 bases. This receptor was obtained from a man aged 25 to 45 in good health and CMV-seronegative. Sequencing was carried out using PBMCs. CDR3 amino acids: CASRSFGDEQFF. CDR3 DNA: TGTGCCAGCAGGAGTTTCGGGGATGAGCAGTTCTTC.